This T cell receptor (beta chain) was sequenced during a study of cytomegalovirus exposure and HLA in healthy donors. The PCR used 60 Vbeta and 13 Jbeta primers. The method was immunoSEQ multiplex PCR; TCRdb's version includes in-frame clones alone and lacks a portion of them. The sample contains about 180,000 clones, roughly 77% of which appear only once. The CDR3 runs 15 residues. The V gene's germline CDR1 is SEHNR and CDR2 FQNEAQ (reference sequence). The trim removed 6 bases at V and 2 bases at J, leaving 5 bases unmatched. The TCR was taken from a young woman in good health and CMV-seropositive. The chain joins TRBV7-9 to TRBJ2-2; 8 bases fit TRBD2. The sequencing sample was made of PBMCs. The CDR3 sequence: CASRKTSGNTGELFF. For the CDR3, the DNA is TGTGCCAGCAGAAAAACTAGCGGAAACACCGGGGAGCTGTTTTTT.